One sample yielded the 3 T cell receptor beta chains listed below, sequenced in a study of T cell repertoires in cytomegalovirus infection. TCRdb re-called the reads with MiXCR, one entry per CDR3 protein. The profile shows roughly 760,000 distinct CDR3 sequences, 35% of them singletons. The source material was PBMCs. These receptors all stem from a human donor in good health (CMV status not recorded). Some clones in this sample may be carry-over from other donors' samples.

With respect to this clonotype: A much larger clone sits a single nucleotide away, making a read error possible. The missing conserved phenylalanine or tryptophan at the end of this CDR3 makes a read error likely. The rearrangement joins TRBV7-4 to TRBJ2-4; 9 bases map to TRBD1. Germline lookup yields CDR1 SGHVT and CDR2 SQSDAQ. The CDR3 sequence is 16 residues long. With 3 bases clipped from V and 0 bases from J, the junction kept 3 bases outside the gene matches. The CDR3 sequence is CASSFGQGLAKNIQYC. CDR3 DNA: TGTGCCAGCAGCTTCGGACAGGGGTTAGCCAAAAACATTCAGTACTGC.

Written as DNA, the CDR3 is TGTGCCAGTAGTAGTACCGGGACTACCAATGAGCAGTTCTTC. It yields the protein CASSSTGTTNEQFF. The chain joins TRBV19 to TRBJ2-1; 7 bases line up with TRBD2. V lost 4 bases and J lost 6; bases outside the gene matches: 6. In germline, CDR1 is LNHDA, CDR2 SQIVND (reference sequence). CDR3 length equals 14 residues.

A remark on this clonotype: Lacking the conserved final phenylalanine or tryptophan, this CDR3 likely reflects a read error. No DNA is shown, since the ends of the CDR3 on it are uncertain; the CDR3 is the one TCRdb lists. The V and J genes are TRBV7-3 and TRBJ2-1; no DNA check was done on the table's D call, TRBD1. With termini counted, the CDR3 has 18 amino acids. Germline V lookup: CDR1 SGHTA, CDR2 FQGTGA. The CDR3 spells CARSYQARQGSFNNEQLL.